Shown below are 25 T cell receptor beta chains from a single sample sequenced in a study of STAT5B mutations in CD4+ large granular lymphocyte leukemia. Libraries were prepared by immunoSEQ multiplex PCR; TCRdb keeps only in-frame clonotypes and omits some of them. The repertoire has some 40,000 clones, 65% to 90% of them found once; the top ten carry 2.6%. The sample was CD4+ T cells from blood buffy coats. These receptor sequences come from a human donor in good health.

The V call is TRBV10-1, the J call TRBJ1-5; D is unresolved. The germline CDR1 and CDR2 sequences are WNHNN and SYGVQD (reference sequence). Trimming shortened V by 7 bases and J by 14 bases, and 24 bases separated the two germline ends. The CDR3 is made up of 14 amino acids. Written as DNA, the CDR3 is TGCGCCAGCACCGAGGACCAGTCCCCCCTTGGGGAGCATTTT. Its protein is CASTEDQSPLGEHF.

The CDR3 region is CASSLTGVEQYF. The CDR3 DNA is TGTGCCAGCAGCTTAACAGGGGTTGAGCAGTACTTC. This sequence joins TRBV7-2 and TRBJ2-7, with TRBD1 matching over 7 bases. The CDR3 is 12 residues long. In germline, CDR1 is SGHTA, CDR2 FQGNSA. The V segment lost 2 bases and the J segment 7 bases; nucleotides outside the gene matches: 2.

The chain couples TRBV6-5 to TRBJ2-6; no clear D. Trimming removed 0 bases at V and 0 bases at J, with 3 bases between. The germline V gene encodes CDR1 MNHEY and CDR2 SVGAGI. The CDR3 spans 15 residues. In DNA form, the CDR3 reads TGTGCCAGCAGTTACTCCGTCTCTGGGGCCAACGTCCTGACTTTC. Translation: CASSYSVSGANVLTF.

The V and J genes are TRBV6-1 and TRBJ2-7, with 11 bases aligning to TRBD1. V shed 5 bases and J 9 bases; nucleotides not matched to a gene: 12. The CDR3 covers 15 residues. Germline-derived CDR1 and CDR2 are MNHNS and SASEGT. The CDR3 region is CASSPTKGQGVVQYF. The CDR3 bases are TGTGCCAGCAGTCCAACCAAGGGACAGGGGGTCGTGCAGTACTTC.

The V gene is TRBV18, the J gene TRBJ1-1; the D is unclear. The V end was cut by 3 bases, the J end by 3 bases, with 14 bases between. The CDR3 spans 15 residues. CDR1 KGHSH and CDR2 LQKENI come from the germline V gene. The CDR3 bases are TGTGCCAGCTCACCCATGGAGCGGTTGGACACTGAAGCTTTCTTT. Translation: CASSPMERLDTEAFF. Together with reference TRBV18 and TRBJ1-1, the CDR3 gives the full variable domain: NAGVMQNPRHLVRRRGQEARLRCSPMKGHSHVYWYRQLPEEGLKFMVYLQKENIIDESGMPKERFSAEFPKEGPSILRIQQVVRGDSAAYFCASSPMERLDTEAFFGQGTRLTVV.

The chain has TRBV7-2 and TRBJ1-2, with TRBD1 as a possible D gene (5 bases). Per the germline V gene, CDR1 is SGHTA and CDR2 is FQGNSA. The CDR3 length is 15 residues. V lost 1 base to trimming and J lost 1 base, with 10 bases between them. The CDR3: CASSLDGTNNYGYTF. The CDR3 nucleotides read TGTGCCAGCAGCTTAGATGGGACGAATAACTATGGCTACACCTTC.

CDR3 in amino acids: CASRTGGAYEQYF. The CDR3 bases are TGTGCCAGCCGAACAGGGGGCGCGTACGAGCAGTACTTC. The chain joins TRBV28 to TRBJ2-7; TRBD1 agrees at 9 bases. From germline, CDR1 is MDHEN and CDR2 SYDVKM. The V gene end was trimmed by 8 bases and the J gene end by 4 bases; junction bases not matched to a gene: 6. This CDR3 is built from 13 residues.

V is TRBV11-2 and J is TRBJ2-2; unclear D gene. V was trimmed by 5 bases and J by 2 bases, leaving 6 bases between them. The CDR3 has 13 amino acids. Per germline, CDR1 SGHAT and CDR2 FQNNGV. CDR3 region: CASSPQNTGELFF. The CDR3 bases are TGTGCCAGCAGCCCGCAAAACACCGGGGAGCTGTTTTTT.

The V gene is TRBV25-1, the J gene TRBJ2-7; D remains ambiguous. The V and J ends lost 0 bases and 0 bases respectively, with 15 bases between them. This CDR3 has 17 residues. Germline V gives CDR1 MGHDK, CDR2 SYGVNS. The chain's CDR3 is CASSEYTPGPSSYEQYF. CDR3 coding DNA: TGTGCCAGCAGTGAATATACCCCCGGGCCCAGCTCCTACGAGCAGTACTTC.

V is TRBV4-1 and J is TRBJ2-1, with 8 bases identical to TRBD2. V trimming: 4 bases; J trimming: 3 bases; junction bases outside the gene matches: 14. The germline V gene encodes CDR1 MGHRA and CDR2 YSYEKL. This CDR3 contains 18 residues. The CDR3 bases are TGCGCCAGCAGCCTTGAAGGAGGGGCGGGAGGAATCTACAATGAGCAGTTCTTC. Its translation: CASSLEGGAGGIYNEQFF.

This clone was counted only a few times. V gene TRBV10-1 combines with J gene TRBJ2-7; 9 bases align to TRBD1. Germline CDR1 WNHNN, CDR2 SYGVQD (reference sequence). CDR3 length: 15 residues. Trimming took 4 bases from V and 0 from J; bases not matched to a gene: 4. The CDR3 DNA follows: TGCGCCAGCAGTGGCGGGACAGGGAGCTCCTACGAGCAGTACTTC. The encoded protein is CASSGGTGSSYEQYF.

This clone was seen more than once but under ten times. The chain is built from TRBV7-3 and TRBJ1-1; tentative D call: TRBD1 (6 bases). The CDR3 runs 13 residues. The V gene lost 6 bases and the J gene lost 1 base, with 9 bases spanning the gap. Germline V gene lookup returns CDR1 SGHTA and CDR2 FQGTGA. The CDR3 DNA follows: TGTGCCAGCAGTTTGGACAGGAACACTGAAGCTTTCTTT. It codes for CASSLDRNTEAFF.

This clone was seen just once. This rearrangement joins TRBV6-6 to TRBJ1-4; tentative D call: TRBD1 (5 bases). The V end was cut by 11 bases, the J end by 5 bases, with 15 bases between. The CDR3 contains 13 residues. Germline V gene data show CDR1 as MNHNY and CDR2 as SVGAGI (reference sequence). The CDR3 protein is CAGSDSPNEKLFF. The CDR3 DNA reads TGTGCCGGTTCAGACAGCCCCAATGAAAAACTGTTTTTT.

The chain uses TRBV27 and TRBJ2-3; no firm D call. In germline, CDR1 is MNHEY, CDR2 SMNVEV (reference sequence). The V end was cut by 2 bases, the J end by 0 bases, with 6 bases between. CDR3 length: 14 residues. CDR3 in amino acids: CASSLSSSTDTQYF. The CDR3 coding sequence is TGTGCCAGCAGTTTAAGTAGCAGCACAGATACGCAGTATTTT.

The chain has TRBV5-8 and TRBJ1-3; a possible D gene is TRBD1 (5 bases). V dropped 0 bases and J dropped 1 base, with 5 bases sitting between them. The CDR3 is 14 residues long. Germline V CDR1 and CDR2: SGHTS, YDEGEE. CDR3 residues: CASSLGQSGNTIYF. The DNA for the CDR3 is TGTGCCAGCAGCTTGGGACAGTCTGGAAACACCATATATTTT.

This chain uses TRBV14 with TRBJ2-1; either TRBD1 or TRBD2 may supply D (6 bases each). V was shortened by 0 bases and J by 4 bases, with 16 bases between the two germline ends. CDR3 length: 17 residues. In germline, CDR1 is SGHDN, CDR2 FVKESK. The CDR3 bases are TGTGCCAGCAGCCAAGATAAGGGGGGATTAGGGTACAATGAGCAGTTCTTC. This gives the protein CASSQDKGGLGYNEQFF.

The chain employs TRBV5-6 and TRBJ2-5, with 7 nucleotides matching TRBD1. With V trimmed by 4 bases and J by 5 bases, 8 bases remained unmatched. Germline CDR1 reads SGHDT; CDR2 reads YYEEEE. The CDR3 runs 14 residues. CDR3 nucleotide sequence: TGTGCCAGCAGCGACCAGACAGGGTGGGAGACCCAGTACTTC. Protein product: CASSDQTGWETQYF.

J is TRBJ2-5 and V is TRBV7-8; D is uncertain. The germline V gene encodes CDR1 SGHVS and CDR2 FQNEAQ. Trimming removed 1 base from V and 1 base from J, with 4 bases in between. The length of the CDR3 is 13 residues. The CDR3: CASSLGFQETQYF. Written as DNA, the CDR3 is TGTGCCAGCAGCTTAGGGTTCCAAGAGACCCAGTACTTC.

This clone was seen only once. The chain couples TRBV7-7 to TRBJ2-3; the D gene is possibly TRBD2 (6 bases). The CDR3 runs 13 residues. Germline values: CDR1 SSHAT, CDR2 FNYEAQ (reference sequence). With 0 bases removed from V and 6 bases from J, the gap between germline ends came to 7 bases. This CDR3 reads CASSLAEGDTQYF. DNA of the CDR3: TGTGCCAGCAGCTTAGCGGAGGGGGATACGCAGTATTTT. The variable domain in full, completed from reference TRBV7-7 and TRBJ2-3, reads GAGVSQSPRYKVTKRGQDVTLRCDPISSHATLYWYQQALGQGPEFLTYFNYEAQPDKSGLPSDRFSAERPEGSISTLTIQRTEQRDSAMYRCASSLAEGDTQYFGPGTRLTVL.

The sample holds one count of this clone. The chain recombines TRBV29-1 with TRBJ2-3; D might be TRBD2 (6 bases). Germline V gives CDR1 SQVTM, CDR2 ANQGSEA. The CDR3 covers 12 residues. Trimming left V 7 bases short and J 2 bases short, with 10 bases between. The CDR3 coding sequence is TGCAGCGGGAGGGATCACACAGATACGCAGTATTTT. Protein product: CSGRDHTDTQYF.

V gene TRBV9 combines with J gene TRBJ1-2, with a weak D call TRBD1 (6 bases). CDR3 length equals 15 residues. Trimming cost V 4 bases and J 7 bases, with 20 bases left between them. Per the germline V gene, CDR1 is SGDLS and CDR2 is YYNGEE. The DNA of the CDR3 is TGTGCCAGCAGCCCCCGGGACATCAGTACACTTGGCTACACCTTC. It translates to CASSPRDISTLGYTF.

The chain links TRBV7-2 to TRBJ2-1, with D hard to call. There are 14 residues in the CDR3. In germline, CDR1 is SGHTA, CDR2 FQGNSA. Trimming removed 0 bases at V and 9 bases at J, with 12 bases between. Here the CDR3 reads CASSLALRTGEQFF. Written as DNA, the CDR3 is TGTGCCAGCAGCTTAGCCCTCCGGACGGGTGAGCAGTTCTTC.

This clone was counted a single time. V is TRBV4-3 and J is TRBJ2-5; D is possibly TRBD2 (6 bases). The CDR3 sequence is 14 residues long. The ends were cut back, 0 bases at V and 9 bases at J, with 14 bases in the middle. The V gene's germline CDR1 is LGHNA and CDR2 YSLEER. The chain's CDR3 is CASSQEGRGEAQYF. CDR3 in DNA: TGCGCCAGCAGCCAAGAAGGGCGCGGGGAGGCCCAGTACTTC.

The rearrangement uses TRBV29-1 and TRBJ1-1; D remains unclear. The V gene's germline CDR1 is SQVTM and CDR2 ANQGSEA. The CDR3 runs 14 residues. Deletions cut 3 bases from V and 3 bases from J, with 14 bases between. CDR3 loop: CSVDPEILHTEAFF. The CDR3 coding sequence is TGCAGCGTTGATCCGGAAATTTTGCACACTGAAGCTTTCTTT.

This sequence joins TRBV10-2 and TRBJ2-7; TRBD2 aligns across 8 bases. J was trimmed by 2 bases and V by 4 bases; bases with no gene match: 16. The CDR3 is 18 amino acids. Germline V gene lookup returns CDR1 WSHSY and CDR2 SAAADI. CDR3 sequence: CASSGSSGAVSGTYEQYF. CDR3 sequence (DNA): TGCGCCAGCAGTGGCTCCTCGGGCGCCGTTAGCGGGACCTACGAGCAGTACTTC.